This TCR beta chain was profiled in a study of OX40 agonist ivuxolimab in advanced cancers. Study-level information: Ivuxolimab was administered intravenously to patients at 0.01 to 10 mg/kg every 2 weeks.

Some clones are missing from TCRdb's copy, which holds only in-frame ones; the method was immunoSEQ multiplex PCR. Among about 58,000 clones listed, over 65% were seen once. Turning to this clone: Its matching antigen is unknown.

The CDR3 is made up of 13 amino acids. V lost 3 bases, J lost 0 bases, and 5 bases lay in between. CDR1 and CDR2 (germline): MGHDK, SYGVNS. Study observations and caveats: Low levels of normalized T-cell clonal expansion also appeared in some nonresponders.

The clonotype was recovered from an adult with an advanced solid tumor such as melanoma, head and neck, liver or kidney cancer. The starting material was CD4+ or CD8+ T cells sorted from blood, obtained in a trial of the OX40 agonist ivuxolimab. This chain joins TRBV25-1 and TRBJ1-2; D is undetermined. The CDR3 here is CASSDYPNYGYTF. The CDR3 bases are TGTGCCAGCAGTGATTATCCTAACTATGGCTACACCTTC.